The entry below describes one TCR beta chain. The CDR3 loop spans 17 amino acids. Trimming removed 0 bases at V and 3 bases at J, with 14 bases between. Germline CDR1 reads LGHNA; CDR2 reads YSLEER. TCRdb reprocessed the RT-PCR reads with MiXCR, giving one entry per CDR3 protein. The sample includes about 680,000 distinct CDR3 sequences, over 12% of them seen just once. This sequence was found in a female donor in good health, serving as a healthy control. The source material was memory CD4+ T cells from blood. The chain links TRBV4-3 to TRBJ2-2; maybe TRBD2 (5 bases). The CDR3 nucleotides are TGCGCCAGCAGCCAAGATTTTTCGGGGTACGACACCGGGGAGCTGTTTTTT. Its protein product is CASSQDFSGYDTGELFF.